Included here is one T cell receptor (beta chain) sequence, with context. As yet, its antigen is unknown. These data come from a study of vaccination and CD4 T cells after COVID-19. Overall study context: With a range of 35 to 161, the median interval from diagnosis to drawing post-COVID samples was about 100 days.

The ends lost 5 bases at V and 1 base at J; junction bases unmatched: 6. The CDR3 contains 15 residues. Germline-derived CDR1 and CDR2 are MNHEY and SVGEGT. The study sequenced cultured CD4+ T cell DNA using the Oncomine TCR Beta short-read assay. TCRdb itself ran the PCR reads through MiXCR, one entry per CDR3 protein. The sample lists about 20,000 distinct CDR3 sequences; over 50% were seen once. Sample treatment: roughly 10-day PBMC culture with coronavirus spike peptide pools or control peptides (ViraFEST assay). After expanding antigen-specific T cells with peptide pools, ViraFEST sequenced their TCRs.

This sequence originates from a human donor who had recovered from COVID-19. The sample taken for sequencing was CD4+ T cells from blood, cultured in vitro. This chain links TRBV6-2 or TRBV6-3 with TRBJ2-7; the match to TRBD1 covers 9 bases. The CDR3 protein is CASSIPGQGSYEQYF. CDR3 sequence (DNA): TGTGCCAGCAGTATCCCGGGACAGGGATCCTACGAGCAGTACTTC.